The entry that follows covers one T cell receptor beta chain sequence. The specificity of this receptor is unknown. The input lacks base qualities; no much larger clone sits a single base away. To prepare the library, the immunoSEQ multiplex PCR assay was applied. DNA from the cultured and isolated CD4+ T cells underwent TCR beta CDR3 sequencing. The published analysis was carried out like this. The analysis removed non-productive TCR sequences, trimmed reads to the CDR3 region, and retained only CDR3s that were 7 or more amino acids long. Antigen-specific clonotypes were identified with the MANAFEST web app by comparing expansion in peptide wells against reference cultures. Positive clones required FDR<0.05 expansion versus reference and all other wells, odds ratio above 5, and frequency above 0.1% in two replicate wells. A clonotype was called cross-reactive if it was significantly expanded both in SARS-CoV-2 spike wells and in at least one common cold coronavirus spike condition. Using the stringdist R package, CDR3 similarity was measured by Levenshtein distance, and unrooted trees were constructed with ape in R 3.6.1. TCRdb limited this immuneACCESS table to in-frame rearrangements with V and J called. A share of clones is missing; checked studies link under half to unresolved V genes, and the rest is unexplained. D and trimming come from the DNA, and the V and J calls and clone size come from that table. Counted in this sample were approximately 29,000 clones; under 85% of them appeared once. The ten largest clones add up to approximately 30% of the sample.

In the ViraFEST assay, PBMC were stimulated with viral peptide pools, and antigen-specific CD4+ T cell clonotypes were then identified by expansion using TCR sequencing. After approximately 11 days of culture, CD4+ T cells were isolated with the EasySep CD4+ T cell isolation kit. Convalescent patients had PCR-confirmed SARS-CoV-2 infection between March and December 2020, before Alpha, Beta and Delta variants emerged in the United States. Some 2 million PBMC per well were cultured in IMDM with about 4.6% human AB serum, 7.5 to 10 IU/ml IL-2 and gentamicin, plus 10 ug/ml peptides. Half of the culture medium was replaced with fresh IL-2-containing medium on days 3 and 7. Unless noted otherwise, every peptide stimulation condition was cultured in triplicate wells. Using Ficoll-Paque Plus gradient centrifugation, PBMC were separated from whole blood and then either used fresh or cryopreserved at -140C. Genomic DNA was extracted from cultured CD4+ T cells with the QIAamp micro DNA kit.

This specimen belongs to a study of vaccination effects on CD4 cells after COVID-19 (dated by TCRdb to the early 2020s). At the level of the whole study: Each participant received two doses of an mRNA SARS-CoV-2 vaccine, either BNT162b2 or mRNA-1273. In a couple of convalescent patients, pre-vaccine samples were collected 16 days and one week ahead of the first dose, 142 and 148 days after COVID-19 diagnosis. The study compared SARS-CoV-2 spike-specific CD4+ TCR repertoires before and after mRNA vaccination in COVID-19 convalescent patients and infection-naive vaccine recipients. The full study included roughly 10 COVID-19 convalescent patients and several SARS-CoV-2-naive healthy vaccine recipients. In the study, cultures from other donors were sequenced using the Oncomine TCR Beta short-read assay on an Illumina iSeq 100.

General findings and caveats noted by the study authors: For convalescent patients, new clones induced by the vaccine made up most of the post-vaccine spike-reactive repertoire, and these new clones were largely distinct from the clones induced by infection. The study was limited by a small number of convalescent patients, and early post-infection timepoints were lacking. Clones induced by infection and clones induced by vaccination both contracted markedly at late timepoints after vaccination, which fits with T cell responses waning over time.

Relative to germline, V is missing 1 base and J is missing 4 bases, with 4 bases of the junction outside any gene match. CDR1 and CDR2, per the germline V gene (reference sequence), are SGHNT and YYREEE. The CDR3 runs 16 amino acids, cysteine and phenylalanine included. Left in the record is the CDR3 DNA by itself, 48 bases read in frame from the first base. Recombination connected TRBV5-4 to TRBJ2-3, with 12 bases in between that match TRBD2. The origin of this receptor is a human donor who had a prior SARS-CoV-2 infection. The material was CD4+ T cells from PBMCs cultured with a peptide pool, obtained before COVID-19 vaccination. The CDR3 region has the sequence CASSLPSGRAPDTQYF. The nucleotide sequence reads TGTGCCAGCAGCTTGCCTAGCGGGAGGGCACCAGATACGCAGTATTTT.